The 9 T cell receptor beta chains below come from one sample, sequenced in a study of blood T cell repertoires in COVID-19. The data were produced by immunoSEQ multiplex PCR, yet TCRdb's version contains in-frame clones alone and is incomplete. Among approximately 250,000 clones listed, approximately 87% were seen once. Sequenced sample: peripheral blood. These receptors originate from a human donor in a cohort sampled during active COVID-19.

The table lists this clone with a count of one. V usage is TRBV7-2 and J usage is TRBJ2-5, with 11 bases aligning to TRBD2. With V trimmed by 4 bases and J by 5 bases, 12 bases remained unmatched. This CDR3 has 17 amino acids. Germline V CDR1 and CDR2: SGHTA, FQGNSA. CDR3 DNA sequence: TGTGCCAGCAGCTCCGCCAGACTAGCGGGGCTTAGGGAGACCCAGTACTTC. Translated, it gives CASSSARLAGLRETQYF.

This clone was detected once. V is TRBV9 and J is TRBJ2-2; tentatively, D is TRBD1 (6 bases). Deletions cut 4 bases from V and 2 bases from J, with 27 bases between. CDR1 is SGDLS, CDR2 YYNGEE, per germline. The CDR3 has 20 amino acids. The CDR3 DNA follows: TGTGCCAGCAGCCCGCGGAGCATGGTTCAGGGGCTATCAAACACCGGGGAGCTGTTTTTT. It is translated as CASSPRSMVQGLSNTGELFF.

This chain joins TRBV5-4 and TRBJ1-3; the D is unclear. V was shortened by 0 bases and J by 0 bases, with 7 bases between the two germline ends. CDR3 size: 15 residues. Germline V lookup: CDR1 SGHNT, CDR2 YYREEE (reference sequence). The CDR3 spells CASSLGLLSGNTIYF. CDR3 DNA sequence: TGTGCCAGCAGCTTGGGGCTGCTCTCTGGAAACACCATATATTTT.

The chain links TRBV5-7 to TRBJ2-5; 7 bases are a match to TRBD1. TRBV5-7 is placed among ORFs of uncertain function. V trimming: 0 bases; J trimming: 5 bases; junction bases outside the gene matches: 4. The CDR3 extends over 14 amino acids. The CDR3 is CASSLVPDRETQYF. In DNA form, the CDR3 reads TGTGCCAGCAGCTTGGTCCCGGACAGGGAGACCCAGTACTTC.

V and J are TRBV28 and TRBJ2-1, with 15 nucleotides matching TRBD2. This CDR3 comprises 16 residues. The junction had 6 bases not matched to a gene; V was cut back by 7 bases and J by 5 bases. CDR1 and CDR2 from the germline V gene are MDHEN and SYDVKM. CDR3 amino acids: CASIGTSGGPHNEQFF. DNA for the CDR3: TGTGCCAGCATCGGGACTAGCGGGGGGCCGCACAATGAGCAGTTCTTC.

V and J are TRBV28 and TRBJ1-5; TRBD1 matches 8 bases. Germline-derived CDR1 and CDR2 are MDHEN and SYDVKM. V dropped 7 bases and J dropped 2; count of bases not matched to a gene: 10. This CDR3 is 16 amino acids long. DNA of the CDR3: TGTGCCAGCAAGTCACCAACAGGGGGGGGCAATCAGCCCCAGCATTTT. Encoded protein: CASKSPTGGGNQPQHF.

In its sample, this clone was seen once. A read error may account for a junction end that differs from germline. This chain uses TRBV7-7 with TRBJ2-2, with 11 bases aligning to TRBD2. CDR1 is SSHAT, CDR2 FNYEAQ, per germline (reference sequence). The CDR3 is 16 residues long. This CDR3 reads CASSLLAGANTGELFF. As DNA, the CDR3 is TGTGCTAGCAGCTTACTAGCGGGGGCGAACACCGGGGAGCTGTTTTTT.

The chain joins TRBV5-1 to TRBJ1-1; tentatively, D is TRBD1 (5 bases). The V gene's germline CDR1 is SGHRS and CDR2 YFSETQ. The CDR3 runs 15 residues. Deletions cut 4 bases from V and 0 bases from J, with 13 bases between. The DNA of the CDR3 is TGCGCCAGCAGCGGCGGACACTTCATGAACACTGAAGCTTTCTTT. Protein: CASSGGHFMNTEAFF.

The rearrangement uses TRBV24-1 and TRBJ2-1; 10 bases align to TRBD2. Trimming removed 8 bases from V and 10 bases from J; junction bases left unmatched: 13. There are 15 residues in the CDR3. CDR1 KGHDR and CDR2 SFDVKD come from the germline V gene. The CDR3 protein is CATTGSGGETREQFF. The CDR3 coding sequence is TGTGCCACCACCGGAAGCGGGGGGGAAACTCGAGAGCAGTTCTTC.